Below are 7 T cell receptor beta chains sequenced from a single sample in a study of blood T cell repertoires in COVID-19. Measured with immunoSEQ multiplex PCR; TCRdb has only the in-frame clones, and not every one. The table records approximately 240,000 clones, less than 90% of them present only once. Sequenced material: PBMCs or T cells enriched from blood (not recorded which). The receptors come from a woman in her 50s in a cohort exposed to, infected with or recovered from COVID-19 (not recorded which).

The genes are TRBV5-6 and TRBJ2-2; a possible D gene is TRBD2 (6 bases). The V end lost 5 bases, the J end lost 3 bases, and 14 bases lay between the germline ends. This CDR3 region has 15 residues. CDR1 is SGHDT and CDR2 is YYEEEE in the germline V gene. The CDR3 coding sequence is TGTGCCAGCAGTTTAGGCGGGGACGACACCGGGGAGCTGTTTTTT. Its translation is CASSLGGDDTGELFF.

The chain links TRBV3-1 (or the pseudogene TRBV3-2) to TRBJ1-1; D is undetermined. Looked up from germline, CDR1 is LGHDT and CDR2 is YNNKEL (reference sequence). Trimming cost V 4 bases and J 4 bases, with 7 bases left between them. The CDR3 contains 12 residues. The CDR3 nucleotides are TGTGCCAGCAGCCGCCTCAGCACTGAAGCTTTCTTT. Translation gives CASSRLSTEAFF.

This clone was seen a handful of times. This sequence joins TRBV27 and TRBJ1-2, with D perhaps TRBD1 (6 bases). This CDR3 is built from 16 residues. Germline CDR1 reads MNHEY; CDR2 reads SMNVEV (reference sequence). The V gene lost 3 bases and the J gene lost 4 bases, with 18 bases spanning the gap. The CDR3: CASSLSPTTGIYGYTF. CDR3 coding DNA: TGTGCCAGCAGTTTGTCCCCCACTACAGGGATCTATGGCTACACCTTC.

The chain links TRBV29-1 to TRBJ1-1; 7 positions match TRBD1. The CDR3 is 13 amino acids. J lost 1 base, V lost 7 bases, and 6 bases had no gene match. Germline CDR1 is SQVTM and CDR2 is ANQGSEA. The CDR3, as DNA: TGCAGCGCCTCGGGACAGCGGAACACTGAAGCTTTCTTT. Protein sequence: CSASGQRNTEAFF.

This clone was detected only a few times. This chain's CDR3 is CASSDSGTRNEKLFF. The DNA for the CDR3 is TGTGCCAGCAGCGATAGTGGGACAAGGAATGAAAAACTGTTTTTT. The rearrangement joins TRBV9 to TRBJ1-4; possibly TRBD1 for D (6 bases). Germline loops: CDR1 SGDLS, CDR2 YYNGEE. The CDR3 length is 15 residues. The V end was cut by 3 bases, the J end by 5 bases, with 14 bases between.

This clone is a singleton in its sample. The chain is built from TRBV25-1 and TRBJ1-4, with D perhaps TRBD1 (6 bases). V lost 4 bases and J lost 0, with 9 bases in between. The CDR3 totals 15 residues. Germline loops: CDR1 MGHDK, CDR2 SYGVNS. CDR3 sequence reads: CASSVSGATNEKLFF. CDR3 sequence (DNA): TGTGCCAGCAGTGTTTCAGGGGCAACTAATGAAAAACTGTTTTTT.

V gene TRBV5-1 combines with J gene TRBJ1-2, with 10 positions matching TRBD1. CDR3 length: 13 amino acids. Germline trimming cut 5 bases from V and 8 bases from J; bases unmatched to any gene: 6. Germline V gives CDR1 SGHRS, CDR2 YFSETQ. The CDR3 sequence is CASSPGTGEGYTF. In DNA, the CDR3 is TGCGCCAGCAGTCCAGGGACAGGGGAAGGCTACACCTTC. The full variable domain, completed using reference TRBV5-1 and TRBJ1-2, is KAGVTQTPRYLIKTRGQQVTLSCSPISGHRSVSWYQQTPGQGLQFLFEYFSETQRNKGNFPGRFSGRQFSNSRSEMNVSTLELGDSALYLCASSPGTGEGYTFGSGTRLTVV.